What follows are 16 T cell receptor beta chains derived from one specimen sequenced in a study of shared clonotypes between healthy human individuals. Sequencing used immunoSEQ multiplex PCR; TCRdb keeps in-frame clones, though not all of them. Of 2 million to 2.5 million clones detected, 80% to 95% appear once; the ten largest clones hold 0.36%. Input material: naive CD4+ T cells from PBMCs. This sample's subset: CD45RA+ positively selected. Every receptor here comes from a man between 18 and 35 years old in good health. Some clones in this sample may be carry-over from other donors' samples.

V is TRBV2 and J is TRBJ2-3; D is ambiguous. The V gene's germline CDR1 is SNHLY and CDR2 FYNNEI. The length of the CDR3 is 12 residues. Deletions cut 7 bases from V and 4 bases from J, with 9 bases between. The CDR3 spells CASTTHADTQYF. CDR3 nucleotide sequence: TGTGCCAGCACCACGCACGCAGATACGCAGTATTTT.

V is TRBV2 and J is TRBJ1-3, with D tentatively TRBD1 (5 bases). The ends were cut back, 5 bases at V and 1 base at J, with 9 bases in the middle. The germline V gene has CDR1 SNHLY and CDR2 FYNNEI. CDR3 size: 14 residues. In nucleotides, the CDR3 is TGTGCCAGCAGTAACGACAGATCTGGAAACACCATATATTTT. This sequence encodes CASSNDRSGNTIYF.

The V and J genes are TRBV9 and TRBJ1-1; D may be TRBD1 (5 bases). The V end lost 3 bases, the J end lost 7 bases, and 13 bases lay between the germline ends. CDR1 SGDLS and CDR2 YYNGEE come from the germline V gene. This CDR3 has 13 residues. CDR3 residues: CASSAGRDGEAFF. The CDR3 nucleotides read TGTGCCAGCAGCGCCGGCAGGGATGGTGAAGCTTTCTTT.

J is TRBJ1-2 and V is TRBV18; 8 bases line up with TRBD1. Per the germline V gene, CDR1 is KGHSH and CDR2 is LQKENI. The V gene end was trimmed by 4 bases and the J gene end by 8 bases; junction bases not matched to a gene: 9. The CDR3 has 14 residues. Here the CDR3 DNA reads TGTGCCAGCTCACTAGGGACAGGTCTGGGAGGCTACACCTTC. Residues: CASSLGTGLGGYTF.

The chain is built from TRBV15 and TRBJ2-2, with 7 bases aligning to TRBD1. The CDR3 totals 17 residues. Losses at the gene ends were 1 base for V and 4 bases for J; bases not matched to a gene: 9. Germline V gives CDR1 LNHNV, CDR2 YYDKDF (reference sequence). The CDR3 DNA sequence: TGTGCCACCAGCAGAGGCCTCAGAGGGGGCGGCACCGGGGAGCTGTTTTTT. This gives the protein CATSRGLRGGGTGELFF.

The chain joins TRBV9 to TRBJ2-7; D ambiguous. This CDR3 spans 14 amino acids. CDR1 and CDR2 from the germline V gene are SGDLS and YYNGEE. V shed 0 bases and J shed 0 bases, with 7 bases lying between them. For the CDR3, the DNA is TGTGCCAGCAGCGTAGCCCCCAACTCCTACGAGCAGTACTTC. It encodes CASSVAPNSYEQYF.

The gene calls are TRBV19 and TRBJ2-3; maybe TRBD2 (7 bases). The CDR3 has 16 residues. The germline V gene encodes CDR1 LNHDA and CDR2 SQIVND (reference sequence). V shed 5 bases and J shed 1 base, with 16 bases lying between them. CDR3 sequence: CASSSRLAGGTDTQYF. DNA of the CDR3: TGTGCCAGTAGTTCAAGACTAGCAGGGGGCACAGATACGCAGTATTTT. Based on the CDR3 plus reference TRBV19 and TRBJ2-3, the full variable domain is DGGITQSPKYLFRKEGQNVTLSCEQNLNHDAMYWYRQDPGQGLRLIYYSQIVNDFQKGDIAEGYSVSREKKESFPLTVTSAQKNPTAFYLCASSSRLAGGTDTQYFGPGTRLTVL.

This chain connects TRBV5-1 to TRBJ2-2, with 11 nucleotides matching TRBD2. The ends lost 1 base at V and 6 bases at J; junction bases unmatched: 8. CDR3 length equals 17 residues. The germline V gene has CDR1 SGHRS and CDR2 YFSETQ. DNA of the CDR3: TGCGCCAGCAGCTTGATATCCCTAGCGGGAGGATCCGGGGAGCTGTTTTTT. It specifies CASSLISLAGGSGELFF.

The V gene is TRBV27, the J gene TRBJ2-1; 9 bases line up with TRBD1. V lost 3 bases, J lost 6 bases, and 6 bases stayed unmatched. The CDR3 has 15 amino acids. Germline values: CDR1 MNHEY, CDR2 SMNVEV (reference sequence). The CDR3 DNA reads as TGTGCCAGCAGTTTTGGGACAGGGTCCCGCAATGAGCAGTTCTTC. Its translation: CASSFGTGSRNEQFF.

The J gene is TRBJ2-5, the V gene TRBV18, with 7 bases identical to TRBD1. CDR1 and CDR2 (germline): KGHSH, LQKENI. V lost 6 bases to trimming and J lost 2 bases; unmatched junction nucleotides: 6. The CDR3 extends over 14 amino acids. The CDR3 DNA reads as TGTGCCAGCTCCCGAGGACAGGTACAAGAGACCCAGTACTTC. It encodes CASSRGQVQETQYF.

The rearrangement uses TRBV27 and TRBJ1-2; unclear D gene. This CDR3 comprises 13 residues. Germline CDR1 reads MNHEY; CDR2 reads SMNVEV (reference sequence). V lost 6 bases to trimming and J lost 8 bases, with 16 bases between them. This CDR3 is CASRPWGGEGYTF. The CDR3 DNA is TGTGCCAGCAGGCCCTGGGGTGGGGAAGGCTACACCTTC.

The CDR3 coding sequence is TGTGCCAGCAGTGTCTCGGGGTTCAATCAGCCCCAGCATTTT. This gives the protein CASSVSGFNQPQHF. The chain uses TRBV28 and TRBJ1-5; D is unclear. Trimming removed 5 bases at V and 3 bases at J, with 11 bases between. This CDR3 region has 14 residues. The germline CDR1 and CDR2 sequences are MDHEN and SYDVKM.

This chain links TRBV27 with TRBJ1-2, with no clear D. The CDR3 is 12 residues long. Trimming cost V 5 bases and J 1 base, with 5 bases left between them. Germline loops: CDR1 MNHEY, CDR2 SMNVEV (reference sequence). CDR3 DNA sequence: TGTGCCAGCAGTGAGGGTAACTATGGCTACACCTTC. Translated, it gives CASSEGNYGYTF.

The CDR3 is CASSSASGSSYNEQFF. In DNA form, the CDR3 reads TGTGCCAGCAGCAGCGCTAGCGGGTCCTCCTACAATGAGCAGTTCTTC. V usage is TRBV21-1 and J usage is TRBJ2-1; no DNA check was done on the table's D call, TRBD2. TRBV21-1 is an annotated pseudogene. This CDR3 has 16 amino acids.

This clone was counted once. The gene calls are TRBV5-1 and TRBJ2-3, with TRBD2 identical over 10 bases. The germline V gene has CDR1 SGHRS and CDR2 YFSETQ. The CDR3 runs 17 residues. With V trimmed by 0 bases and J by 2 bases, 6 bases remained unmatched. CDR3: CASSLAQLAGSTDTQYF. The CDR3 region has the DNA TGCGCCAGCAGCTTGGCCCAACTAGCGGGATCCACAGATACGCAGTATTTT.

The rearrangement joins TRBV5-1 to TRBJ2-7, with a tentative D call TRBD1 (6 bases). The germline V gene has CDR1 SGHRS and CDR2 YFSETQ. The CDR3 contains 14 residues. V lost 4 bases to trimming and J lost 3 bases, with 14 bases between them. DNA for the CDR3: TGCGCCAGCAGCCCCTACAGGGATAACTACGAGCAGTACTTC. It yields the protein CASSPYRDNYEQYF.